The present TCR beta chain was sequenced within a study of blood T cell repertoires in COVID-19. Study at large: Material from acute and convalescent COVID-19 was sourced from the United States, Italy and Spain. In each case, the material was cDNA or gDNA derived from T cells, B-cell-depleted T cells, or PBMCs.

Germline CDR1 and CDR2: SGDLS and YYNGEE. The CDR3 length is 13 residues. With 7 bases clipped from V and 5 bases from J, the junction kept 8 bases outside the gene matches. In the study's own analysis: Estimation of nucleated cell counts relied on the amplification of reference gene primers. Clones were sequenced by immunoSEQ multiplex PCR, and TCRdb holds only the in-frame ones, with some missing. From that table come the V and J calls and clone size; the DNA was used to work out D and trimming. Found here are 35,000 to 40,000 clones, roughly nine tenths of them singletons; the top ten hold roughly 19%.

The specimen was peripheral blood. The sequence came from a man between 65 and 85 years old with acute or convalescent COVID-19. The chain couples TRBV9 to TRBJ2-7; 8 bases map to TRBD2. The CDR3 sequence is CASGSGSINEQYF. CDR3 in DNA: TGTGCCAGCGGGAGCGGGAGTATTAACGAGCAGTACTTC.